This TCR beta chain was recovered during a study of regulatory T cells in long-lasting Graves disease (dated by TCRdb to the early 2020s). In the study overall: To count as having persistent Graves' disease, a patient had to have received antithyroid drug treatment for over 5 years with TSH receptor autoantibodies remaining persistently positive. Peripheral blood TCR sequencing and RNA sequencing compared persistent Graves' disease patients with newly diagnosed Graves' disease patients. The study took place in China and was registered as a clinical trial. A total of about 35 samples underwent TCR sequencing, from about 13 patients with persistent Graves' disease and around 20 patients with newly diagnosed Graves' disease. In the clinical cohort, patients with persistent Graves' disease had used antithyroid drugs for an average of about 10.3 years.

In the paper's terms, the time point label means: persistent/refractory GD, antithyroid drugs over 5 years with positive TRAb. For both TCR sequencing and RNA sequencing, RNA was extracted from PBMCs using TRIzol. The diagnosis of Graves' disease followed American Thyroid Association guidelines. Patients for the study were recruited at an endocrinology department in Xi'an, China. From each patient, around 8.3 milliliters of peripheral blood was collected into an EDTA anticoagulant tube. Ficoll Paque Plus density gradient separation was used to isolate PBMCs, and no additional T cell sorting was done. An Agilent 2100 Bioanalyzer and agarose gel were used to check RNA quality, while a NanoDrop 2000 measured RNA concentration. The research as a whole found: Sequencing and analysis were restricted to the TCR beta chain. The study examined only peripheral blood because the primary lesion, thyroid tissue, could not be accessed. The authors noted that the small sample size was a limitation that may lower accuracy. Preferential use of TRBV28, TRBJ1-2 and TRBJ2-5 was observed in persistent disease, whereas TRBV20-1 and TRBJ2-1 were favored in newly diagnosed disease. Persistent patients shared more public clonotypes among themselves (roughly 2,700) than newly diagnosed patients did (approximately 970). Compared with newly diagnosed patients, persistent Graves' disease patients had lower TCR Shannon entropy and fewer highly expanded clones, which suggests clonal expansion.

Library construction relied on multiplex PCR. TCRdb records Illumina HiSeq 4000 as the sequencer. TCR beta libraries were built with iRepertoire HTBI primers and Arm-PCR amplification of CDR3 regions. Before sequencing, the PCR products went through gel purification. The study's processing was this. Across samples, around 58 TRBV and 15 or so TRBJ segments were identified and used for gene usage analysis of CDR3 amino acid clonotypes. COPE and FqMerger were used to merge filtered high-quality paired reads into contigs. Contigs were aligned with BLAST to IMGT TRBV, TRBD and TRBJ reference genes, and CDR3 was defined per IMGT. Clonotypes above 0.1% frequency were classified as highly expanded clones. Shannon entropy served as the measure of repertoire diversity, while the Gini coefficient captured V-J evenness. A clonotype found in more than one individual was treated as public. TCRdb redid the processing of the public reads, applying fastp at Q25 and MiXCR, and retained in-frame beta chains. All rows with the same CDR3 protein become a single entry with the most common DNA and genes. TCRdb's processing, not the authors', yielded these V and J calls. This sample holds a few hundred thousand distinct CDR3 sequences; around 22% were observed only once. The ten largest account for approximately 28% of the sample.

This clonotype was observed a few times. Its specific antigen is unknown. Base qualities are not provided; no much larger clone lies one nucleotide away. The CDR3 holds 14 amino acids from the cysteine to the phenylalanine. The only DNA kept is the CDR3, 42 bases in frame from the first base. V and J are trimmed by 10 bases and 4 bases, and the gene matches miss 9 bases of the junction. The CDR1 and CDR2 encoded by the germline V gene are ENHRY and SYGVKD. Sequencing was performed on peripheral blood mononuclear cells (PBMCs), taken when the disease was refractory, from a patient treated with antithyroid drugs. The chain employs TRBV10-3 and TRBJ1-2, and 10 junction bases match TRBD1. The source of this sequence is a female donor with Graves disease. The CDR3 protein sequence reads: CATTRQGAFYGYTF. The DNA sequence reads TGTGCCACGACGAGACAGGGGGCCTTCTATGGCTACACCTTC.